This T cell receptor (beta chain) appears in the sequencing data of a study of Graves' ophthalmopathy and Graves' hyperthyroidism. For the study at large: Peripheral blood (taken before any treatment) was collected at initial diagnosis.

Germline assignment: CDR1 MNHEY and CDR2 SVGAGI. The CDR3 extends over 16 amino acids. The V gene lost 4 bases and the J gene lost 0 bases, with 15 bases spanning the gap. The table lists this clonotype with many counts. Ophthalmopathy absent within 18 months of follow-up marked hyperthyroidism as stable. Exclusion criteria comprised other autoimmune diseases, uncontrolled infections, pregnancy or lactation in patients. TCR beta CDR3 regions were amplified from RNA transcripts. Investigators did first-round RT-PCR with HTBI primers, then second-round multiplex PCR. Each CDR3 protein gets one entry after TCRdb re-called the multiplex PCR reads with MiXCR. The repertoire has 600,000 to 650,000 distinct CDR3 sequences, approximately 21% of them found once; the top ten carry more than 5.5%.

The sequenced sample consisted of peripheral blood. This TCR derives from a young woman with stable Graves' hyperthyroidism. Some clones in this sample may be carry-over from other donors' samples. The gene calls are TRBV6-5 and TRBJ1-1; the D is unclear. Here the CDR3 reads CASSLTGNQVNTEAFF. DNA of the CDR3: TGTGCCAGCAGTTTGACGGGGAATCAGGTGAACACTGAAGCTTTCTTT.